Following are 22 T cell receptor beta chains from one sample sequenced in a study of beta chain features in type 1 diabetes. Regarding the study as a whole: All four CD4+ subsets from Type 1 diabetes patients carried moderately but significantly shorter TCRB CDR3s.

TCRB transcripts that were expressed got sequenced, as all of the isolated RNA had been reverse transcribed. TCRdb's copy holds only in-frame clones and misses some; the assay was immunoSEQ multiplex PCR. Counted here are over 200,000 clones, approximately 10% occurring once; the ten biggest clones make up around 0.017%. Antigens of these TCRs are unknown. Sequencing was done on a sample of naive CD4+ T cells from blood. The receptor source for this set is a man between 25 and 39 years old with type 1 diabetes.

The table lists this clone with a few counts. The chain recombines TRBV29-1 with TRBJ2-6; D might be TRBD2 (5 bases). CDR1 and CDR2 from the germline V gene are SQVTM and ANQGSEA. V dropped 4 bases and J dropped 0 bases, with 10 bases sitting between them. The CDR3 has 15 residues. In DNA, the CDR3 is TGCAGCGTTGGGACGGGGAACTCTGGGGCCAACGTCCTGACTTTC. Translating it yields CSVGTGNSGANVLTF.

This clone occurred a few times. Other DNA sequences of this sample code for an identical CDR3. The chain is built from TRBV7-2 and TRBJ1-2, with a weak D call TRBD1 (6 bases). This CDR3 has 15 residues. The V gene's germline CDR1 is SGHTA and CDR2 FQGNSA. Trimming pared 2 bases from V and 3 bases from J, leaving 13 bases between. The CDR3 spells CASSLRPGGDYGYTF. CDR3 in DNA: TGTGCCAGCAGCTTACGGCCGGGGGGCGACTATGGCTACACCTTC.

This clone occurred a few times. The chain combines TRBV7-2 with TRBJ1-2; 7 bases are a match to TRBD1. CDR1 is SGHTA, CDR2 FQGNSA, per germline. The CDR3 spans 13 residues. Trimming took 4 bases from V and 5 from J; bases not matched to a gene: 4. CDR3 sequence reads: CASSSRDSYGYTF. In DNA form, the CDR3 reads TGTGCCAGCAGCTCCCGGGACAGTTATGGCTACACCTTC.

The V call is TRBV2, the J call TRBJ1-1, with TRBD1 matching 7 bases. The CDR3 spans 13 residues. After removal of 7 bases from V and 4 bases from J, the junction contained 6 bases not matched to a gene. CDR1 SNHLY and CDR2 FYNNEI come from the germline V gene. The CDR3 region has the DNA TGTGCCAGCAATAACAGGGGACCCACTGAAGCTTTCTTT. Amino acid sequence: CASNNRGPTEAFF.

This clone was seen a handful of times. V is TRBV28 and J is TRBJ2-7; TRBD2 matches 9 bases. The CDR3 sequence is 15 residues long. With V trimmed by 2 bases and J by 5 bases, 7 bases remained unmatched. Germline lookup yields CDR1 MDHEN and CDR2 SYDVKM. The CDR3 coding sequence is TGTGCCAGCAGTTTACAGGGCGGGGGGGCGAACGAGCAGTACTTC. Encoded protein: CASSLQGGGANEQYF.

The rearrangement joins TRBV4-2 to TRBJ2-3, with 9 bases that match TRBD2. Per the germline V gene, CDR1 is LGHNA and CDR2 is YNFKEQ. This CDR3 is 19 amino acids long. The V and J ends lost 0 bases and 0 bases, in that order; junction bases with no gene match: 10. The CDR3 reads CASSQDRLAGTLSTDTQYF. For the CDR3, the DNA is TGTGCCAGCAGCCAAGACAGGCTAGCGGGAACCCTTAGCACAGATACGCAGTATTTT.

This chain joins TRBV6-1 and TRBJ1-2, with 9 bases lining up with TRBD1. With 4 bases clipped from V and 7 bases from J, the junction kept 13 bases outside the gene matches. The CDR3 consists of 16 residues. Germline V gene data show CDR1 as MNHNS and CDR2 as SASEGT. Here the CDR3 reads CASSGRVTGGRGGYTF. CDR3 nucleotides: TGTGCCAGCAGTGGGCGGGTGACAGGGGGAAGGGGTGGCTACACCTTC.

J is TRBJ1-2 and V is TRBV9; maybe TRBD1 (5 bases). The CDR3 has 14 amino acids. V was shortened by 3 bases and J by 3 bases, with 12 bases between the two germline ends. Germline V gene lookup returns CDR1 SGDLS and CDR2 YYNGEE. CDR3 DNA: TGTGCCAGCAGCGCAGCAGGGTTCCACTATGGCTACACCTTC. This gives the protein CASSAAGFHYGYTF. Using reference TRBV9 and TRBJ1-2 for the parts outside the CDR3, the full variable domain is DSGVTQTPKHLITATGQRVTLRCSPRSGDLSVYWYQQSLDQGLQFLIQYYNGEERAKGNILERFSAQQFPDLHSELNLSSLELGDSALYFCASSAAGFHYGYTFGSGTRLTVV.

The chain links TRBV7-2 to TRBJ2-1, with TRBD2 matching 9 bases. The V gene's germline CDR1 is SGHTA and CDR2 FQGNSA. V shed 2 bases, J shed 4 bases, and the junction held 3 bases outside the gene matches. The CDR3 has 15 residues. CDR3 amino acids: CASSLRSGGYNEQFF. The CDR3 DNA reads TGTGCCAGCAGCTTACGTAGCGGGGGATACAATGAGCAGTTCTTC.

This clone was counted a few times. The chain links TRBV7-9 to TRBJ2-7; D possibly corresponds to TRBD2 (6 bases). The germline V and J ends were trimmed by 5 bases and 7 bases, with 15 bases remaining between them. Germline V gives CDR1 SEHNR, CDR2 FQNEAQ (reference sequence). The CDR3 loop spans 13 amino acids. Written as DNA, the CDR3 is TGTGCCAGCAGCCGGGACTCTTCATGGGAGCAGTACTTC. As protein: CASSRDSSWEQYF.

The CDR3 coding sequence is TGTGCCACCAAAGCAGGCAGCGGCTACACCTTC. This codes for CATKAGSGYTF. This sequence joins TRBV27 and TRBJ1-2; no firm D call. V was cut by 10 bases and J by 8 bases, with 14 bases left in between. The CDR3 loop spans 11 amino acids. CDR1 and CDR2 (germline): MNHEY, SMNVEV (reference sequence).

The rearrangement uses TRBV27 and TRBJ2-2; 8 nucleotides line up with TRBD1. Looked up from germline, CDR1 is MNHEY and CDR2 is SMNVEV (reference sequence). The CDR3 sequence is 14 residues long. V dropped 3 bases and J dropped 5; count of bases not matched to a gene: 2. The CDR3, as DNA: TGTGCCAGCAGTTTGGGACAGGAGACCGGGGAGCTGTTTTTT. It encodes CASSLGQETGELFF.

Worth noting for this clone: In the same sample, other DNA sequences code for this CDR3. CDR3 DNA sequence: TGTGCCAGCAGCAGTGGACAAGTGAACACTGAAGCTTTCTTT. This gives the protein CASSSGQVNTEAFF. This chain links TRBV7-9 with TRBJ1-1; TRBD1 might be the D (5 bases). Germline-derived CDR1 and CDR2 are SEHNR and FQNEAQ (reference sequence). CDR3 size: 14 residues. Trimming removed 5 bases at V and 0 bases at J, with 10 bases between. The full variable domain, its missing parts supplied by reference TRBV7-9 and TRBJ1-1, is DTGVSQNPRHKITKRGQNVTFRCDPISEHNRLYWYRQTLGQGPEFLTYFQNEAQLEKSRLLSDRFSAERPKGSFSTLEIQRTEQGDSAMYLCASSSGQVNTEAFFGQGTRLTVV.

This clone showed up just a few times. The CDR3 DNA reads TGTGCCAGCAGAGAGCGGGGCCCCTACGAGCAGTACTTC. The encoded protein is CASRERGPYEQYF. This chain links TRBV27 with TRBJ2-7, with 7 positions matching TRBD2. The trim removed 6 bases at V and 2 bases at J, leaving 4 bases unmatched. This CDR3 comprises 13 residues. Germline V lookup: CDR1 MNHEY, CDR2 SMNVEV (reference sequence).

The chain uses TRBV7-3 and TRBJ1-5, with D hard to call. Germline V gene lookup returns CDR1 SGHTA and CDR2 FQGTGA. This CDR3 has 13 residues. V dropped 0 bases and J dropped 3 bases, with 3 bases sitting between them. For the CDR3, the DNA is TGTGCCAGCAGCTTAACCTCCAATCAGCCCCAGCATTTT. Its protein product is CASSLTSNQPQHF.

The CDR3: CASSLGTASNQPQHF. As DNA, the CDR3 is TGTGCCAGCAGTTTAGGGACAGCAAGCAATCAGCCCCAGCATTTT. V gene TRBV28 combines with J gene TRBJ1-5; 7 nucleotides align to TRBD1. Trimming took 2 bases from V and 1 from J; bases not matched to a gene: 2. The CDR3 spans 15 residues. The germline V gene has CDR1 MDHEN and CDR2 SYDVKM.

The rearrangement uses TRBV7-6 and TRBJ2-1; 9 nucleotides line up with TRBD1. CDR3 length: 16 residues. Germline CDR1 SGHVS, CDR2 FNYEAQ. J lost 4 bases, V lost 0 bases, and 4 bases had no gene match. The CDR3 bases are TGTGCCAGCAGCTTAGCCTACAGGGGGCGATACAATGAGCAGTTCTTC. Its protein is CASSLAYRGRYNEQFF.

A few counts support this clone. The chain carries TRBV29-1 and TRBJ2-5; D possibly corresponds to TRBD1 (6 bases). CDR3 length: 14 residues. Germline V gives CDR1 SQVTM, CDR2 ANQGSEA. The V and J ends lost 6 bases and 3 bases respectively, with 17 bases between them. This CDR3 reads CSVLDTGTKETQYF. The CDR3 bases are TGCAGCGTGTTGGATACAGGGACGAAAGAGACCCAGTACTTC.

This clone has more than one count but fewer than ten. The V call is TRBV29-1, the J call TRBJ1-1, with D maybe TRBD1 (5 bases). V was trimmed by 5 bases and J by 1 base, leaving 8 bases between them. This CDR3 has 12 residues. Germline CDR1 reads SQVTM; CDR2 reads ANQGSEA. CDR3 sequence: CSVQRGNTEAFF. The CDR3 nucleotides read TGCAGCGTTCAAAGGGGGAACACTGAAGCTTTCTTT.

The chain has TRBV14 and TRBJ1-1, with 8 bases identical to TRBD1. The V gene's germline CDR1 is SGHDN and CDR2 FVKESK. V lost 1 base and J lost 10; bases outside the gene matches: 5. CDR3 size: 13 residues. DNA for the CDR3: TGTGCCAGCAGCCAAGGGACAGGGTATGGAGCTTTCTTT. Translation gives CASSQGTGYGAFF.

CDR3 residues: CAWSVSVFYNSPLHF. CDR3 in DNA: TGTGCCTGGAGTGTATCGGTATTCTATAATTCACCCCTCCACTTT. The chain uses TRBV30 and TRBJ1-6; D is unclear. CDR1 is GTSNPN and CDR2 is SVGIG in the germline V gene (reference sequence). Trimming stripped 0 bases from V and 3 bases from J, with 9 bases between. This CDR3 has 15 residues. Together with reference TRBV30 and TRBJ1-6, the CDR3 gives the full variable domain: SQTIHQWPATLVQPVGSPLSLECTVEGTSNPNLYWYRQAAGRGLQLLFYSVGIGQISSEVPQNLSASRPQDRQFILSSKKLLLSDSGFYLCAWSVSVFYNSPLHFGNGTRLTVT.

This chain uses TRBV7-2 with TRBJ2-5; 10 nucleotides align to TRBD2. Germline loops: CDR1 SGHTA, CDR2 FQGNSA. After removal of 5 bases from V and 6 bases from J, the junction contained 9 bases not matched to a gene. The CDR3 has 15 amino acids. CDR3: CASSPRLAGTQTQYF. The CDR3 DNA reads as TGTGCCAGCAGCCCTCGACTAGCGGGTACTCAGACCCAGTACTTC.